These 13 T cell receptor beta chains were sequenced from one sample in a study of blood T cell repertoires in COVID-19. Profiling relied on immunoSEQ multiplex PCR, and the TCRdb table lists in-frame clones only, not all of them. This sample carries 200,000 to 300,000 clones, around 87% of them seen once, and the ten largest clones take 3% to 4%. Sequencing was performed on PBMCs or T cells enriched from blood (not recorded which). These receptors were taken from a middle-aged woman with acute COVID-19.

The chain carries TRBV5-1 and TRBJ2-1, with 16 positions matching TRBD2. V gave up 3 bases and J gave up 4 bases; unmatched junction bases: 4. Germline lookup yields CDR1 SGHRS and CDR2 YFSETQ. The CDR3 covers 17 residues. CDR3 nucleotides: TGCGCCAGCAGCTGGGGACTAGCGGGAGGGCGTTACAATGAGCAGTTCTTC. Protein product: CASSWGLAGGRYNEQFF.

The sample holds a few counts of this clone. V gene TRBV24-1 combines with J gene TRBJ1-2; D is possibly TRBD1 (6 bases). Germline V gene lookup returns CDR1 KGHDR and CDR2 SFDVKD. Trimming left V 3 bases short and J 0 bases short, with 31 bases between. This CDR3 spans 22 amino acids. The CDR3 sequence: CATSDVRDTAAYGKLANYGYTF. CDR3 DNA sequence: TGTGCCACCAGTGATGTCCGGGACACAGCCGCTTACGGAAAGTTAGCTAACTATGGCTACACCTTC.

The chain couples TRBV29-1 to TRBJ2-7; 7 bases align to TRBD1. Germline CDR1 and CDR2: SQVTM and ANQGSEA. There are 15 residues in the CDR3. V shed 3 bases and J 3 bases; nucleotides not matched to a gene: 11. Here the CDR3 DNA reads TGCAGCGTTGACGGACAGACAGGGAACATCTACGAGCAGTACTTC. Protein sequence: CSVDGQTGNIYEQYF.

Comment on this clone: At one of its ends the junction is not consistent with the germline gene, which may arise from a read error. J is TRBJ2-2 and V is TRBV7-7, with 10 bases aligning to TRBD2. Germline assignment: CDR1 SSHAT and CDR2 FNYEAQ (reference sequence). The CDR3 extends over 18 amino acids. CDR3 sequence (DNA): TGTGCTAGCAGCTTAAGTACCCGCGGGCTAGCGGGAGTCGGGGAGCTGTTTTTT. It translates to CASSLSTRGLAGVGELFF.

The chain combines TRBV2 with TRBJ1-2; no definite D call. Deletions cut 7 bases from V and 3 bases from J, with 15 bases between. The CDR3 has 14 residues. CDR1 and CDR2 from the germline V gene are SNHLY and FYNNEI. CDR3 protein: CASIKNTNYYGYTF. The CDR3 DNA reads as TGTGCCAGCATAAAGAATACAAATTACTATGGCTACACCTTC.

The CDR3 is CASSLARGTGEGAEAFF. DNA for the CDR3: TGTGCCAGCAGCTTAGCGCGCGGGACAGGAGAGGGGGCTGAAGCTTTCTTT. V and J are TRBV7-9 and TRBJ1-1; 8 bases are a match to TRBD1. Germline assignment: CDR1 SEHNR and CDR2 FQNEAQ (reference sequence). The CDR3 runs 17 residues. V lost 0 bases to trimming and J lost 6 bases; unmatched junction nucleotides: 12.

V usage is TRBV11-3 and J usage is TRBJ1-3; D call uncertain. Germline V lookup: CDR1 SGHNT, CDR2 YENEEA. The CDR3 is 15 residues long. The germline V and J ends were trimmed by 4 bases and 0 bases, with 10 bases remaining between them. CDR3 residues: CASSSLTGSGNTIYF. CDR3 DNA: TGTGCCAGCAGCTCCCTGACGGGCTCTGGAAACACCATATATTTT.

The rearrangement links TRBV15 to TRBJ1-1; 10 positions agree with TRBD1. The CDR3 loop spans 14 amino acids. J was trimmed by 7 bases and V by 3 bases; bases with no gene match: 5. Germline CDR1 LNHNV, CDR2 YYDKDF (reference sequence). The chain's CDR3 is CATSSGTGVGEAFF. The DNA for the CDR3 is TGTGCCACCAGCAGCGGGACAGGGGTAGGTGAAGCTTTCTTT.

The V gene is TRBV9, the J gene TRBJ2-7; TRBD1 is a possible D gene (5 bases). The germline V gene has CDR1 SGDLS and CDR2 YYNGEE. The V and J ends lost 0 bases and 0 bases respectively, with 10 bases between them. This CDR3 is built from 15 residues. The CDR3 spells CASSVDSGPSYEQYF. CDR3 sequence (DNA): TGTGCCAGCAGCGTAGATTCAGGGCCCTCCTACGAGCAGTACTTC.

For the CDR3, the DNA is TGTGCCAGCAGCTTAGCCCGCGGGGGGACGGCCTTCTTC. This encodes CASSLARGGTAFF. The chain is built from TRBV11-2 and TRBJ2-1; 8 nucleotides align to TRBD2. There are 13 residues in the CDR3. Looked up from germline, CDR1 is SGHAT and CDR2 is FQNNGV. The V gene end was trimmed by 1 base and the J gene end by 16 bases; junction bases not matched to a gene: 9.

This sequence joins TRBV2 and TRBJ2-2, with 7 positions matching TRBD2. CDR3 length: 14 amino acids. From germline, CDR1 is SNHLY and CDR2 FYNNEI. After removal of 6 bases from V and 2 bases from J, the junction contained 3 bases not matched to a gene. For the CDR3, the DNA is TGTGCCAGCAGACTAGCGACCAACACCGGGGAGCTGTTTTTT. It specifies CASRLATNTGELFF. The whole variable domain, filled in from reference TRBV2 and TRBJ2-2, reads EPEVTQTPSHQVTQMGQEVILRCVPISNHLYFYWYRQILGQKVEFLVSFYNNEISEKSEIFDDQFSVERPDGSNFTLKIRSTKLEDSAMYFCASRLATNTGELFFGEGSRLTVL.

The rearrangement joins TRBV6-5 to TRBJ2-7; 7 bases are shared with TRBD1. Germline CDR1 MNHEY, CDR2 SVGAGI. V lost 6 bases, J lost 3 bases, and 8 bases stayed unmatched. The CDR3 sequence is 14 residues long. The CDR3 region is CASRDQRQGYEQYF. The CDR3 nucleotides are TGTGCCAGCAGGGATCAACGACAGGGCTACGAGCAGTACTTC.

The CDR3 loop is CSVDTGKEETQYF. The CDR3 DNA reads as TGCAGCGTTGACACCGGGAAGGAAGAGACCCAGTACTTC. The chain recombines TRBV29-1 with TRBJ2-5, with D perhaps matching TRBD2 (5 bases). The germline V gene has CDR1 SQVTM and CDR2 ANQGSEA. V gave up 3 bases and J gave up 3 bases, with 11 bases separating them. This CDR3 has 13 residues.